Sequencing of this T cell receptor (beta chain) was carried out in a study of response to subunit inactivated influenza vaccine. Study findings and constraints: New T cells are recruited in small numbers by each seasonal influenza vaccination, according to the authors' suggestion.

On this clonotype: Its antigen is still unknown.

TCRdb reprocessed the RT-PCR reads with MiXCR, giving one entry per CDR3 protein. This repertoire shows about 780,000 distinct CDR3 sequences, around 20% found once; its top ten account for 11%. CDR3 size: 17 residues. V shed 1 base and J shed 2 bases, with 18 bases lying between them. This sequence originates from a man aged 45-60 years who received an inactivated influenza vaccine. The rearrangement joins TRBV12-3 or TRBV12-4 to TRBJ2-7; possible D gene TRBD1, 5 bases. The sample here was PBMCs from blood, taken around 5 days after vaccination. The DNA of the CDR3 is TGTGCCAGCAGTTTAGAGCTCCCATGGGCAGGGCCCTACGAGCAGTACTTC. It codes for CASSLELPWAGPYEQYF.